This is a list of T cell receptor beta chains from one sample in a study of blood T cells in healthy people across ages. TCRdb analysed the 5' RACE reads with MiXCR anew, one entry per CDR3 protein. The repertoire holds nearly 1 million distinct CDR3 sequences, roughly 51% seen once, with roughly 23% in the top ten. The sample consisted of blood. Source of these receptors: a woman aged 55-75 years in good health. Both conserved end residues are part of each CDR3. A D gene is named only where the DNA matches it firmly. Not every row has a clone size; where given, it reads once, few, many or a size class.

CASSTIRDREKLFF,TGTGCCAGCAGTACTATCCGGGACCGCGAAAAACTGTTTTTT,TRBJ1-4,.,TRBV27,.
CSVLTGGKSYEQYF,TGCAGCGTATTGACAGGGGGCAAATCCTACGAGCAGTACTTC,TRBJ2-7,.,TRBV29-1,TRBD1
CSARTGGSYEQYF,TGCAGCGCCCGGACAGGGGGCTCCTACGAGCAGTACTTC,TRBJ2-7,many,TRBV20-1,TRBD1
CASSVAKVGEQYF,TGTGCCAGCAGCGTAGCTAAAGTGGGCGAGCAGTACTTC,TRBJ2-7,.,TRBV9,.
CASSLVVRLGGGNQPQHF,TGTGCCAGCAGTTTAGTGGTCAGGCTCGGTGGGGGCAATCAGCCCCAGCATTTT,TRBJ1-5,.,TRBV12-3/TRBV12-4,.
CASSLFDSRADTQYF,TGTGCCAGCAGCTTATTTGACTCCCGGGCAGATACGCAGTATTTT,TRBJ2-3,once,TRBV7-9,.
CSARGDSDYEQYF,TGCAGTGCTAGGGGAGACAGTGACTACGAGCAGTACTTC,TRBJ2-7,.,TRBV20-1,.
CASSPRTFQETQYF,TGTGCCAGCAGTCCCCGGACGTTCCAAGAGACCCAGTACTTC,TRBJ2-5,.,TRBV27,.
CASNLGQNYKQYF,TGTGCCAGCAACCTGGGACAGAACTACAAGCAGTACTTC,TRBJ2-4,once,TRBV12-3/TRBV12-4,TRBD1
CASRGTSAGDTQYF,TGTGCCAGCAGAGGGACTAGCGCTGGAGATACGCAGTATTTT,TRBJ2-3,.,TRBV28,TRBD2
CASSLRRGQQYF,TGTGCCAGCAGTTTGAGGCGGGGCCAGCAGTACTTC,TRBJ2-7,.,TRBV28,.
CASTPLGQLNTGELFF,TGTGCCAGCACCCCGCTCGGACAGTTAAACACCGGGGAGCTGTTTTTT,TRBJ2-2,.,TRBV27,.
CSAGRGGEFGEQFF,TGCAGTGCTGGGCGCGGAGGAGAATTTGGTGAGCAGTTCTTC,TRBJ2-1,.,TRBV20-1,.
CASSLGTTSGGTQYF,TGTGCCAGCAGTTTGGGGACAACCTCCGGGGGGACCCAGTACTTC,TRBJ2-5,.,TRBV28,.